The sequence of this TCR beta chain was determined in a study of T cells in Graves' hyperthyroidism and ophthalmopathy. Study in general: At initial diagnosis, before any treatment had begun, peripheral blood was obtained. Study-level results: Before onset, ophthalmopathy was predicted by the model a median roughly 6.8 months earlier. Blood also contained most expanded thyroid clonotypes above 0.001.

Amplification of TCR beta CDR3 regions used RNA as the template. The TCR CDR3 first-round RT-PCR relied on the HTBI primer set. Using its own MiXCR run on the multiplex PCR reads, TCRdb lists one record per CDR3 protein. The table records about 500,000 distinct CDR3 sequences, about 16% of them present only once. Ophthalmopathy patients had moderate-to-severe active disease, CAS ≥3, NOSPECS ≥4, and disease duration under 3 months. This clonotype has a count of ten or more. Its antigen is not identified. Trimming shortened V by 5 bases and J by 1 base, and 15 bases separated the two germline ends. The CDR3 is made up of 15 amino acids. In germline, CDR1 is SGHKS, CDR2 YYEKEE (reference sequence).

The rearrangement links TRBV5-5 to TRBJ1-1; a possible D gene is TRBD1 (6 bases). The receptor was derived from a woman aged 25 to 39 with Graves' ophthalmopathy. Sequences were obtained from blood. Here the CDR3 DNA reads TGTGCCAGCAGTTATTCGGGGGCATCGAACACTGAAGCTTTCTTT. Protein: CASSYSGASNTEAFF.